This T cell receptor (beta chain) was recorded in a study of T cells in Graves' hyperthyroidism and ophthalmopathy. The investigators amplified TCR beta CDR3 regions from RNA transcripts. In the first-round RT-PCR of the TCR CDR3, the HTBI primer set was used. TCRdb re-called the multiplex PCR reads with MiXCR, one entry per CDR3 protein. This sample carries hundreds of thousands of distinct CDR3 sequences, about 13% of them seen once, and the ten largest clones take 9% to 9.5%. Patients aged 18 to 65 had newly diagnosed hyperthyroidism lasting under 2 months. This clonotype appeared many times. Unmatched junction bases numbered 3, after V lost 0 bases and J lost 2 bases. The CDR3 totals 16 residues. Looked up from germline, CDR1 is KGHSH and CDR2 is LQKENI.

V usage is TRBV18 and J usage is TRBJ1-4; 7 nucleotides agree with TRBD1. Material: blood. This TCR derives from a woman aged 18-35 years with Graves' hyperthyroidism. CDR3 in DNA: TGTGCCAGCTCACCACCGAAGGACAGGACTAATGAAAAACTGTTTTTT. This encodes CASSPPKDRTNEKLFF.